The clone carrying this TCR beta chain has more than one count but fewer than ten. The antigen is undetermined. This entry comes from a study of T-cell reconstitution after alpha-beta-depleted transplantation in children. Unique molecular identifiers were incorporated when the TCRbeta library was constructed. Each CDR3 protein gets one entry after TCRdb re-called the PCR reads with MiXCR. The sample lists approximately 230,000 distinct CDR3 sequences, roughly a quarter occurring once. The V gene's germline CDR1 is MGHDK and CDR2 SYGVNS. V was cut by 4 bases and J by 3 bases, with 21 bases left in between. The CDR3 loop spans 17 amino acids. Points from the study as a whole: Newly produced T cells mostly accounted for T-cell counts and diversity one year post-transplant. Recipient T cells and thymic progenitors that survived were the source of the high TCRbeta diversity seen at day 60 in some patients.

The chain uses TRBV25-1 and TRBJ1-2; a possible D gene is TRBD1 (5 bases). The specimen was PBMCs, mostly from graft donor cells, collected 360 days after TCRalphabeta/CD19-depleted stem cell transplant. This sequence originates from a female patient younger than 10 who had a stem cell transplant for congenital amegakaryocytic thrombocytopenia, so the T cells may come from the graft donor. The CDR3, as DNA: TGTGCCAGCAGTGCTGGGCAGGGCATTGGATGGGACTATGGCTACACCTTC. The encoded protein is CASSAGQGIGWDYGYTF.